These 10 T cell receptor beta chains originate from one sample sequenced in a study of blood T cell repertoires in COVID-19. The repertoire was sequenced with immunoSEQ multiplex PCR; TCRdb's copy has only in-frame clones and lacks some. The table records fewer than 200,000 clones, approximately 87% of them present only once. Sequencing was performed on peripheral blood. All receptors derive from a woman under 30 who had recovered from COVID-19.

This rearrangement joins TRBV6-6 to TRBJ2-3; 13 bases agree with TRBD2. J lost 5 bases, V lost 5 bases, and 13 bases had no gene match. This CDR3 is 18 amino acids long. Germline CDR1 reads MNHNY; CDR2 reads SVGAGI (reference sequence). The CDR3 nucleotides are TGTGCCAGCAGTCTGGGACTAGCGGGACCAAGCGGGAGAGATACGCAGTATTTT. Translation gives CASSLGLAGPSGRDTQYF.

The chain uses TRBV7-3 and TRBJ2-7; D possibly corresponds to TRBD1 (6 bases). V lost 3 bases and J lost 0, with 6 bases in between. Germline V gene lookup returns CDR1 SGHTA and CDR2 FQGTGA. The CDR3 contains 13 residues. For the CDR3, the DNA is TGTGCCAGCAGCTTGGGGGCCTCCTACGAGCAGTACTTC. It specifies CASSLGASYEQYF.

The CDR3 sequence: CASSQDLRGGGETQYF. In DNA form, the CDR3 reads TGTGCCAGCAGCCAAGATCTCCGGGGGGGCGGGGAGACCCAGTACTTC. This sequence joins TRBV3-1 (or the pseudogene TRBV3-2) and TRBJ2-5; 8 bases agree with TRBD2. CDR3 length: 16 residues. Germline trimming cut 0 bases from V and 5 bases from J; bases unmatched to any gene: 8. The germline V gene encodes CDR1 LGHDT and CDR2 YNNKEL (reference sequence).

This clone was seen only once. V is TRBV7-9 and J is TRBJ1-6; D call uncertain. V lost 4 bases and J 10 bases, leaving 5 bases between the germline ends. The germline V gene encodes CDR1 SEHNR and CDR2 FQNEAQ (reference sequence). The CDR3 loop spans 11 amino acids. The CDR3 sequence is CASSSESPLHF. In DNA form, the CDR3 reads TGTGCCAGCAGCTCAGAATCACCCCTCCACTTT.

The chain employs TRBV28 and TRBJ2-5; D is possibly TRBD1 (6 bases). The CDR3 loop spans 15 amino acids. CDR1 is MDHEN, CDR2 SYDVKM, per germline. The V gene lost 2 bases and the J gene lost 5 bases, with 15 bases spanning the gap. The CDR3 sequence is CASSLGAGDVETQYF. DNA for the CDR3: TGTGCCAGCAGTTTAGGGGCAGGGGACGTGGAGACCCAGTACTTC.

This clone was recorded only once. This chain connects TRBV21-1 to TRBJ2-7; the D segment call TRBD1 is taken from the table without a DNA check. TRBV21-1 is listed as a pseudogene. The CDR3 contains 16 residues. Here the CDR3 reads CASSNRDRAHSYEQYV. The CDR3 DNA reads as TGTGCCAGCAGCAATAGGGACAGGGCTCACTCCTACGAGCAGTACGTC.

The chain has TRBV27 and TRBJ1-2; D is unresolved. Trimming pared 2 bases from V and 0 bases from J, leaving 4 bases between. The CDR3 loop spans 13 amino acids. Germline values: CDR1 MNHEY, CDR2 SMNVEV (reference sequence). The DNA for the CDR3 is TGTGCCAGCAGTTTAGGGCCTAACTATGGCTACACCTTC. Amino acids: CASSLGPNYGYTF.

J is TRBJ1-2 and V is TRBV19; no clear D. V lost 3 bases and J lost 8, with 13 bases in between. Germline V gene data show CDR1 as LNHDA and CDR2 as SQIVND (reference sequence). This CDR3 is 13 amino acids long. The CDR3 protein is CASSMAGLEGYTF. The DNA for the CDR3 is TGTGCCAGTAGTATGGCCGGGTTAGAGGGCTACACCTTC. Together with reference TRBV19 and TRBJ1-2, the CDR3 gives the full variable domain: DGGITQSPKYLFRKEGQNVTLSCEQNLNHDAMYWYRQDPGQGLRLIYYSQIVNDFQKGDIAEGYSVSREKKESFPLTVTSAQKNPTAFYLCASSMAGLEGYTFGSGTRLTVV.

This clone was found once. The genes are TRBV7-2 and TRBJ1-5; D is undetermined. Germline V gene data show CDR1 as SGHTA and CDR2 as FQGNSA. Trimming shortened V by 5 bases and J by 0 bases, and 11 bases separated the two germline ends. CDR3 length: 15 amino acids. Written as DNA, the CDR3 is TGTGCCAGCAGCCCCCGGGCGGGTAGCAATCAGCCCCAGCATTTT. It specifies CASSPRAGSNQPQHF.

The chain links TRBV27 to TRBJ1-5; a weak D match, TRBD1 (6 bases). V lost 8 bases to trimming and J lost 6 bases, with 17 bases between them. The CDR3 has 14 residues. Looked up from germline, CDR1 is MNHEY and CDR2 is SMNVEV (reference sequence). The CDR3 sequence: CASSPTGMGQPQHF. CDR3 coding DNA: TGTGCCAGCTCCCCCACAGGGATGGGTCAGCCCCAGCATTTT.